The clone carrying this TCR beta chain was observed a few times. The antigen remains undetermined. This entry comes from a study of Ad26.COV2.S vaccination and SARS-CoV-2 variants. For the study at large: Participants got Ad26.COV2.S intramuscularly, once or twice 56 days apart.

TCRdb keeps only in-frame clones here, not all; method: immunoSEQ multiplex PCR. Seen here are around 300,000 clones, 65% to 90% observed once, and the top ten hold about 10%. Findings of the study overall: Across vaccine and placebo recipients, the breadth of non-spike TCRs was similar. The study found higher spike-specific TCR breadth in vaccine than placebo recipients.

Described treatment: over 15 received Ad26.COV2.S at low or high dose, single or two shots; about 5 received placebo; per-sample allocation not given. Sampling took place 63 days after the first vaccine or placebo injection. Expressing Wuhan-strain SARS-CoV-2 spike, an Ad26 vector served as the vaccine. CDR1 and CDR2 (germline): SEHNR, FQNEAQ (reference sequence). This CDR3 is built from 15 residues. Trimming removed 5 bases from V and 3 bases from J, with 16 bases in between. The gene calls are TRBV7-9 and TRBJ1-1; the D gene is possibly TRBD1 (5 bases). This receptor was identified in a person between 18 and 59 years old who received the Ad26.COV2.S COVID-19 vaccine or a placebo. The sequences come from peripheral blood, collected in a trial of Ad26.COV2.S vaccine versus placebo. CDR3 in DNA: TGTGCCAGCAGCGCCCAACAGGTGAGGGACACTGAAGCTTTCTTT. Protein sequence: CASSAQQVRDTEAFF.